Included here is one T cell receptor (beta chain) sequence, with context. This clonotype was counted ten times or more. Its antigen remains undetermined. Base qualities are missing; no much larger clone stands one base away. This sample is drawn from a study of spatial heterogeneity in lung cancer (dated by TCRdb to about 2019). Regarding the complete study: More beta-chain than alpha-chain transcripts were consistently detected, likely reflecting higher beta-chain transcript abundance. In tumor regions, TCR transcript counts showed a strong correlation with a T cell transcriptional module score from matched bulk RNA-seq. In the raw uncorrected reads, each unique combination of TCR and UMI appeared more than ten times on average. In non-small cell lung cancer, the study quantitatively compared TCR alpha and beta repertoires across several tumor regions, matched nontumor lung, and blood. Nonsynonymous mutation counts, determined by whole-exome sequencing of tumor tissue, were related to features of the TCR repertoire. At surgery, roughly 220 tumor regions, some 61 matched nontumor lung samples and 45 to 60 PBMC samples were TCR-sequenced for both alpha and beta chains. The full study reports these points: Confirming at a functional level the hypothesis that regional TCRs recognize regional mutations was considered to require additional single-cell paired TCR alpha and beta sequencing. Counts of ubiquitous and regional expanded TCRs correlated with counts of ubiquitous and regional nonsynonymous mutations, respectively. The tumor nonsynonymous mutation count correlated with the number of expanded intratumoral alpha and beta TCRs. TCR-seq coverage of tumor T cells was estimated at only about 7% for alpha chains and approximately 13% for beta chains.

The CDR1 and CDR2 encoded by the germline V gene are MNHEY and SVGAGI. From the cysteine through the phenylalanine, the CDR3 covers 17 amino acids. Kept here is only the CDR3 DNA, which spans 51 bases and is read in frame from base 1. The V end loses 2 bases and the J end loses 8 bases, and a stretch of 22 bases separates them. Libraries were prepared through 5' RACE. Sequencing used a NextSeq 500. The TCR library protocol attached a unique molecular identifier to each TCR cDNA molecule to allow correction of PCR and sequencing errors. The authors' pipeline ran thus. Decombinator tools were used for TCR identification, UMI-based error correction and CDR3 extraction. TCRs above a frequency of 2 per 1,000, corresponding to the top 1% of the tumor frequency distribution, were defined as expanded. Expanded tumor TCRs statistically deemed absent (corrected P<0.05) from at least one tumor region were classed as regional, and all other expanded tumor TCRs were classed as ubiquitous. Renyi diversity was calculated using the R vegan package after each repertoire was subsampled 100 times to 5,000 TCRs. CDR3 similarity networks were constructed using string-kernel similarity of amino acid triplets, with links drawn between CDR3s whose pairwise similarity was above 0.82. Using fastp at Q25 and MiXCR, TCRdb reprocessed the public reads and kept productive beta chains. Each record represents a unique CDR3 protein, reported with the most common genes and DNA among its rows. The V and J calls and clone size are TCRdb's, not the authors'. Across this sample there are about 9,200 distinct CDR3 sequences, with 5% seen only once. Around 15% of the sample comes from the top ten.

What this sample's time point label stands for: sample taken at primary tumor resection. The donors were 72 patients from the lung TRACERx cohort who had early-stage, untreated non-small cell lung cancer. For TCR sequencing, whole RNA was extracted from tumor and nontumor lung tissue, or from cryopreserved PBMC samples, and no cell sorting was done. Only patients for whom sufficient RNA was available from at least two tumor regions were selected for TCR sequencing. Tumor and adjacent nontumor lung specimens were reviewed by a lung pathologist before selection. This receptor chain uses TRBV6-5 and TRBJ2-1; TRBD2 is a possible D gene, resting on 6 matching bases. The sequence came from a female donor with early-stage non-small cell lung cancer. The sequencing used lung tumor tissue, collected at surgery. The CDR3 reads CASSYTIAVREFHEQFF. The DNA reads as follows: TGTGCCAGCAGTTACACTATAGCAGTTCGGGAGTTCCATGAGCAGTTCTTC.